The 14 T cell receptor beta chains listed next were all sequenced from one sample in a study of T cell responses to AZD1222 COVID-19 vaccine. Measured with immunoSEQ multiplex PCR; TCRdb has only the in-frame clones, and not every one. This sample yields 120,000 to 150,000 clones, of which around nine tenths are seen a single time; 3.1% belongs to the top ten. The sequenced sample was peripheral blood, obtained 28 days after the second AZD1222 dose. The receptors here all came from an adult who received the AZD1222 COVID-19 vaccine.

This chain links TRBV3-1 (or the pseudogene TRBV3-2) with TRBJ1-1, with TRBD1 as a possible D gene (6 bases). Trimming stripped 1 base from V and 3 bases from J, with 18 bases between. From germline, CDR1 is LGHDT and CDR2 YNNKEL (reference sequence). The length of the CDR3 is 17 residues. The CDR3 is CASSQVIKGGMDTEAFF. Written as DNA, the CDR3 is TGTGCCAGCAGCCAAGTTATCAAGGGGGGCATGGACACTGAAGCTTTCTTT.

The chain has TRBV7-3 and TRBJ2-5; tentatively, D is TRBD2 (5 bases). Trimming shortened V by 5 bases and J by 2 bases, and 21 bases separated the two germline ends. Germline loops: CDR1 SGHTA, CDR2 FQGTGA. This CDR3 comprises 17 residues. The CDR3 is CASSRGPPGLGQETQYF. The CDR3 coding sequence is TGTGCCAGCAGCCGCGGTCCCCCGGGATTGGGTCAAGAGACCCAGTACTTC.

The chain couples TRBV2 to TRBJ1-1, with TRBD1 as a possible D gene (5 bases). This CDR3 comprises 13 residues. The V gene's germline CDR1 is SNHLY and CDR2 FYNNEI. CDR3 amino acids: CAGSGFASTEAFF. In nucleotides, the CDR3 is TGTGCTGGATCAGGGTTTGCGAGCACTGAAGCTTTCTTT. Filled out from reference TRBV2 and TRBJ1-1, the complete variable domain reads EPEVTQTPSHQVTQMGQEVILRCVPISNHLYFYWYRQILGQKVEFLVSFYNNEISEKSEIFDDQFSVERPDGSNFTLKIRSTKLEDSAMYFCAGSGFASTEAFFGQGTRLTVV.

The chain links TRBV29-1 to TRBJ1-1; D is ambiguous. V was clipped by 3 bases and J by 3 bases, with 11 bases between them. Germline V lookup: CDR1 SQVTM, CDR2 ANQGSEA. CDR3 length equals 13 residues. The CDR3 DNA is TGCAGCGTTGAGGGGAGGGTGGACACTGAAGCTTTCTTT. It yields the protein CSVEGRVDTEAFF.

This rearrangement joins TRBV7-8 to TRBJ2-1; no reliable D call. Germline CDR1 reads SGHVS; CDR2 reads FQNEAQ. Trimming pared 1 base from V and 4 bases from J, leaving 5 bases between. CDR3 length: 13 amino acids. The CDR3 reads CASSLDGYNEQFF. The DNA for the CDR3 is TGTGCCAGCAGCTTAGACGGATACAATGAGCAGTTCTTC.

In this sample, this clone turned up once. CDR3 loop: CASVGPYNQPQHF. As DNA, the CDR3 is TGTGCCAGCGTTGGGCCGTACAATCAGCCCCAGCATTTT. The J gene is TRBJ1-5, the V gene TRBV6-5, with no clear D. V lost 8 bases, J lost 3 bases, and 11 bases lay in between. This CDR3 spans 13 amino acids. CDR1 is MNHEY, CDR2 SVGAGI, per germline.

This clone was seen just once. This chain links TRBV6-5 with TRBJ1-3, with D uncertain. V dropped 5 bases and J dropped 0 bases, with 11 bases sitting between them. This CDR3 spans 15 amino acids. Germline lookup yields CDR1 MNHEY and CDR2 SVGAGI. CDR3 sequence (DNA): TGTGCCAGCAGTCGCCGATCGAGCTCTGGAAACACCATATATTTT. Its protein is CASSRRSSSGNTIYF.

The rearrangement links TRBV24-1 to TRBJ2-1, with a tentative D call TRBD1 (5 bases). V lost 4 bases to trimming and J lost 3 bases, with 15 bases between them. The CDR3 has 16 amino acids. From germline, CDR1 is KGHDR and CDR2 SFDVKD. CDR3 DNA sequence: TGTGCCACCAGTGACTCGGACAAGGGGCTCTACAATGAGCAGTTCTTC. Its protein is CATSDSDKGLYNEQFF.

The chain links TRBV28 to TRBJ1-6; D not certain. The germline V and J ends were trimmed by 7 bases and 10 bases, with 17 bases remaining between them. Germline loops: CDR1 MDHEN, CDR2 SYDVKM. The CDR3 covers 14 residues. The CDR3 spells CASTLEGSFSPLHF. The CDR3 nucleotides read TGTGCCAGCACACTCGAGGGCAGCTTCTCACCCCTCCACTTT.

The V and J genes are TRBV11-1 and TRBJ2-1; 8 nucleotides align to TRBD1. Germline values: CDR1 SGHAT, CDR2 FQDESV (reference sequence). CDR3 size: 15 residues. Trimming took 5 bases from V and 0 from J; bases not matched to a gene: 3. CDR3 sequence reads: CASSRTGGSYNEQFF. The CDR3 DNA follows: TGTGCCAGCAGCCGAACAGGGGGCTCCTACAATGAGCAGTTCTTC.

The V call is TRBV9, the J call TRBJ1-2; D not resolved. The CDR3 totals 12 residues. The V end lost 3 bases, the J end lost 8 bases, and 11 bases lay between the germline ends. CDR1 SGDLS and CDR2 YYNGEE come from the germline V gene. The CDR3 is CASSGAVGGYTF. The CDR3 DNA reads as TGTGCCAGCAGCGGTGCTGTGGGGGGCTACACCTTC.

The chain joins TRBV28 to TRBJ1-2; the match to TRBD1 covers 7 bases. Germline V CDR1 and CDR2: MDHEN, SYDVKM. The ends lost 6 bases at V and 7 bases at J; junction bases unmatched: 5. The CDR3 has 12 amino acids. The CDR3 sequence is CASRQGGSGYTF. The CDR3 DNA sequence: TGTGCCAGCAGGCAGGGGGGTTCTGGCTACACCTTC.

V and J are TRBV30 and TRBJ2-7; D gene ambiguous. Germline CDR1 GTSNPN, CDR2 SVGIG (reference sequence). Trimming removed 2 bases from V and 6 bases from J, with 14 bases in between. This CDR3 is 13 amino acids long. CDR3 in amino acids: CAWSLEILREQYF. The CDR3 DNA is TGTGCCTGGAGTCTAGAGATCCTCCGCGAGCAGTACTTC. Filled out from reference TRBV30 and TRBJ2-7, the complete variable domain reads SQTIHQWPATLVQPVGSPLSLECTVEGTSNPNLYWYRQAAGRGLQLLFYSVGIGQISSEVPQNLSASRPQDRQFILSSKKLLLSDSGFYLCAWSLEILREQYFGPGTRLTVT.

CDR3 loop: CASSSPSGNTEAFF. For the CDR3, the DNA is TGTGCCAGCAGCTCTCCCTCAGGGAACACTGAAGCTTTCTTT. This chain connects TRBV5-4 to TRBJ1-1; D remains ambiguous. The CDR3 consists of 14 residues. With 3 bases removed from V and 1 base from J, the gap between germline ends came to 10 bases. Germline loops: CDR1 SGHNT, CDR2 YYREEE (reference sequence).